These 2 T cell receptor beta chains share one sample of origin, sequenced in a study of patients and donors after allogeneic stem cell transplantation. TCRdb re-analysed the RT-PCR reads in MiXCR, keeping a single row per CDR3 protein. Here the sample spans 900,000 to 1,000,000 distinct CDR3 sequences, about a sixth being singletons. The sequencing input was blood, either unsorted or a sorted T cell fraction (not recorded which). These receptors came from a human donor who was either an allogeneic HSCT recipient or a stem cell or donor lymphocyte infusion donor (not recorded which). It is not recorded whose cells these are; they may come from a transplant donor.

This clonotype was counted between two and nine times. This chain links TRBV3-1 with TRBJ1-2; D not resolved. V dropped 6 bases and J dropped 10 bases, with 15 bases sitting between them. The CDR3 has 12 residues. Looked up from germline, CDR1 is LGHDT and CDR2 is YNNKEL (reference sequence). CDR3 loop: CASSARVASYTF. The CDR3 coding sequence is TGTGCCAGCAGTGCCCGTGTGGCCTCCTACACCTTC.

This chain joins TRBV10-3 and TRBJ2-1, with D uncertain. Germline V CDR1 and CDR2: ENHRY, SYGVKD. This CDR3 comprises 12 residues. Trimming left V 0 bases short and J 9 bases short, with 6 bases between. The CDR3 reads CAISESRSEQFF. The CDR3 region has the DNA TGTGCCATCAGTGAGTCTAGATCTGAGCAGTTCTTC.